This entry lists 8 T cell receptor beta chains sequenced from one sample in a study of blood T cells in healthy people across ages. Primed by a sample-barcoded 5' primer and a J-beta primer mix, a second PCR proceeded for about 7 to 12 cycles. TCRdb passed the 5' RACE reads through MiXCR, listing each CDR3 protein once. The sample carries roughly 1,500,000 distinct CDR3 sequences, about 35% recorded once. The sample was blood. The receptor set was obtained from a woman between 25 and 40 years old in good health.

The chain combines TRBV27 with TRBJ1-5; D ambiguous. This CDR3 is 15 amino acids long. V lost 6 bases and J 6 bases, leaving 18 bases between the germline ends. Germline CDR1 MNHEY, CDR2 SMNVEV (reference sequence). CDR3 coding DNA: TGTGCCAGCAGCCCCTCTCGGGGTCTCAGTCAGCCCCAGCATTTT. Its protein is CASSPSRGLSQPQHF.

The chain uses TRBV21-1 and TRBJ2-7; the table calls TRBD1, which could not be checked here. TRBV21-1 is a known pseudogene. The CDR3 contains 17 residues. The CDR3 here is CASSKRGPGSKAYEQYF. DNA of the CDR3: TGTGCCAGCAGCAAAAGGGGGCCGGGGAGTAAGGCCTACGAGCAGTACTTC.

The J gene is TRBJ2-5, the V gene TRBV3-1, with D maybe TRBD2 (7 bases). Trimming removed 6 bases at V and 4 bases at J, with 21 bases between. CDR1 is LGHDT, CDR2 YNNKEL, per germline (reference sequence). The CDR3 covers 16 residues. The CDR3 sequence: CASRREGGAPPETQYF. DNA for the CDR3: TGTGCCAGCAGGCGAGAAGGGGGGGCCCCCCCAGAGACCCAGTACTTC.

DNA of the CDR3: TGTGCCAGCAGTTTAGGACTGGGCGGGGAGCTGTTTTTT. It encodes CASSLGLGGELFF. V gene TRBV28 combines with J gene TRBJ2-2; possibly TRBD2 for D (5 bases). The CDR3 length is 13 residues. Deletions cut 2 bases from V and 7 bases from J, with 8 bases between. The germline CDR1 and CDR2 sequences are MDHEN and SYDVKM.

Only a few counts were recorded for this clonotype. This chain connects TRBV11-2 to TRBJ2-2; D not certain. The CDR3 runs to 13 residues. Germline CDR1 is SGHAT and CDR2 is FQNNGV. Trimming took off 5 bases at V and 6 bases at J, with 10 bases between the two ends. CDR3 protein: CASSPYSPGELFF. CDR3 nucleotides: TGTGCCAGCAGCCCGTATTCGCCCGGGGAGCTGTTTTTT.

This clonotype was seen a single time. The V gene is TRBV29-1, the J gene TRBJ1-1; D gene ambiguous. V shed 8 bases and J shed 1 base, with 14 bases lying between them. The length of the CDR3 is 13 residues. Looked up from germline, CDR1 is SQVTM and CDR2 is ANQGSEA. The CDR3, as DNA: TGCAGCTGCTGGGCAGGAGGGAACACTGAAGCTTTCTTT. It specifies CSCWAGGNTEAFF.

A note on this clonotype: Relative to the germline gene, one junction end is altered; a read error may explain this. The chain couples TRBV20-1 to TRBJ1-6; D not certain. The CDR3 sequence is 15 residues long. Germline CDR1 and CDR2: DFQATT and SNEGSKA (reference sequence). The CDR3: CSARGWESYNSPPHF. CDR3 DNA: TGCAGTGCTAGGGGCTGGGAGTCCTATAATTCACCCCCCCACTTT.

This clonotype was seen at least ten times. This CDR3 reads CAISTDSQGYEQYF. CDR3 nucleotides: TGTGCCATCAGTACCGACTCCCAGGGGTACGAGCAGTACTTC. The rearrangement uses TRBV10-3 and TRBJ2-7, with D possibly being TRBD1 (6 bases). Trimming left V 5 bases short and J 4 bases short, with 15 bases between. Germline loops: CDR1 ENHRY, CDR2 SYGVKD. The CDR3 contains 14 residues.